This TCR beta chain was identified during a study of OX40 agonist ivuxolimab in advanced cancers. For the wider study: The costimulatory receptor OX40 (CD134) was targeted by ivuxolimab, a fully human IgG2 agonistic monoclonal antibody. A male proportion of roughly 80% and a mean age of about 60 years, ranging from 23 to 79, were recorded for the dose-escalation cohort. Partial responses occurred in three dose-escalation patients: two with cutaneous melanoma and one with hepatocellular carcinoma. The paper covers the monotherapy dose-escalation part of the phase I ivuxolimab trial, which included N of about 50 patients. Of the roughly 54 patients in dose escalation, about 20 had hepatocellular carcinoma, about 15 had melanoma, 9 had renal cell carcinoma and 9 had head and neck cancer. Intravenous ivuxolimab was administered to patients every 2 weeks at six dose levels: 0.01, 0.1, 0.3, 1.5, 3 and 10 mg/kg. The purpose of peripheral TCRbeta sequencing was to test whether ivuxolimab changed TCR sequence diversity and led to clonal T-cell expansion. Patients were allowed to have had prior anti-PD-1, anti-PD-L1 or anti-CTLA-4 therapy, and approximately 40% of the dose-escalation patients had been treated with checkpoint inhibitors.

For sequencing of the TCRbeta CDR3 region, genomic DNA was extracted from the sorted cells. The immunoSEQ Assay was used for sequencing of TCRbeta CDR3 regions. What TCRdb holds here is the immuneACCESS table cut down to in-frame rearrangements. Part of the clones is not present; checked against another copy, under half of the missing clones reflect an unresolved V gene, and the others are unexplained. The sample table shows 69,000 or so clones, and roughly four fifths are seen once. Of the sample, roughly 6.8% falls within the top ten clones. What the research found in general, with its limitations: Low levels of normalized T-cell clonal expansion were also seen in some nonresponding patients. After ivuxolimab, expanded clones were on average more numerous among CD8+ T cells than among CD4+ T cells. Antigen specificity was not determined for the clonally expanded peripheral T cells. In the 0.1-3.0 mg/kg groups, partial responders were among the patients with the lowest normalized peripheral clonal expansion, particularly in CD8+ T cells. At doses from 0.1 to 3.0 mg/kg, clonal expansion was seen in both CD4+ and CD8+ blood T cells between baseline and week 6.

Turning to this clone: Its antigen is still unknown. No clone much larger than this one lies a single base away; base qualities are absent.

Patients with autoimmune disease history or receiving systemic immunosuppression were excluded from the trial. In every dose cohort, peripheral blood was drawn for TCR sequencing at baseline, cycle 4 day 1, and cycle 7 day 1. The samples were drawn from a first-in-human, open-label, multicenter phase I dose-escalation trial of ivuxolimab. Adults with locally advanced or metastatic head and neck squamous cell, hepatocellular, melanoma or renal cell carcinoma were enrolled in the trial. Before TCR sequencing, CD4+ and CD8+ T cells were separately sorted from peripheral blood. The material was CD4+ or CD8+ T cells sorted from blood, obtained in a trial of the OX40 agonist ivuxolimab. This sequence originates from an adult with an advanced solid tumor such as melanoma, head and neck, liver or kidney cancer.

The CDR3 reads CASTTSHYNEQFF. The base sequence is TGTGCCAGCACCACGTCGCACTACAATGAGCAGTTCTTC. This chain joins TRBV6-6 to TRBJ2-1; the D gene assignment is ambiguous. CDR1 is given as MNHNY and CDR2 as SVGAGI, both from the germline V gene (reference sequence). The CDR3 has 13 amino acids, counting the end cysteine and phenylalanine. CDR3 DNA only is kept here, 39 bases in frame from base 1. Relative to germline, V is 7 bases shorter and J is 3 bases shorter, with 10 bases between their ends.